These 23 T cell receptor beta chains were sequenced from one sample in a study of T cell responses to AZD1222 COVID-19 vaccine. The data were produced by immunoSEQ multiplex PCR, yet TCRdb's version contains in-frame clones alone and is incomplete. The top ten clones hold about 2% of a sample with about 100,000 clones, 88% of them seen once. The sequencing used peripheral blood, collected on day 0 of AZD1222 vaccination. The receptor set was obtained from an adult in good health.

This sequence joins TRBV5-4 and TRBJ2-5; D tentatively fits TRBD1 or TRBD2 (6 bases each). The CDR3 runs 14 residues. The ends were cut back, 4 bases at V and 2 bases at J, with 12 bases in the middle. Germline CDR1 SGHNT, CDR2 YYREEE (reference sequence). CDR3 in DNA: TGTGCCAGCAGCCCGGGGGCGGGACAAGAGACCCAGTACTTC. This sequence encodes CASSPGAGQETQYF.

This clone was seen just once. The chain combines TRBV18 with TRBJ2-5, with 9 bases identical to TRBD1. Trimming cost V 3 bases and J 4 bases; bases outside gene matches: 3. CDR1 is KGHSH and CDR2 is LQKENI in the germline V gene. This CDR3 region has 14 residues. The CDR3: CASSPGQGPETQYF. The DNA for the CDR3 is TGTGCCAGCTCACCGGGACAGGGTCCAGAGACCCAGTACTTC. The complete variable domain, with remaining parts taken from reference TRBV18 and TRBJ2-5, reads NAGVMQNPRHLVRRRGQEARLRCSPMKGHSHVYWYRQLPEEGLKFMVYLQKENIIDESGMPKERFSAEFPKEGPSILRIQQVVRGDSAAYFCASSPGQGPETQYFGPGTRLLVL.

This chain links TRBV6-1 with TRBJ2-5; 7 nucleotides line up with TRBD2. The V and J ends lost 2 bases and 4 bases, in that order; junction bases with no gene match: 10. The length of the CDR3 is 16 residues. CDR1 and CDR2 from the germline V gene are MNHNS and SASEGT. CDR3 in DNA: TGTGCCAGCAGTGAACCCTTCGGGGAGGGAGGAGAGACCCAGTACTTC. Encoded protein: CASSEPFGEGGETQYF.

The V and J genes are TRBV4-1 and TRBJ2-7; D not certain. Germline lookup yields CDR1 MGHRA and CDR2 YSYEKL. V was pared by 3 bases and J by 7 bases, with 10 bases between. There are 12 residues in the CDR3. Here the CDR3 DNA reads TGCGCCAGCAGCCACCAAGGTGGAGAGCAGTACTTC. Protein sequence: CASSHQGGEQYF.

The chain employs TRBV6-6 and TRBJ1-3, with D unclear. There are 17 residues in the CDR3. CDR1 and CDR2 (germline): MNHNY, SVGAGI (reference sequence). The germline V and J ends were trimmed by 5 bases and 0 bases, with 17 bases remaining between them. The CDR3 DNA reads TGTGCCAGCAGTCCCACGGACGTCCGCGGCTCTGGAAACACCATATATTTT. Translating gives CASSPTDVRGSGNTIYF.

V usage is TRBV5-1 and J usage is TRBJ1-1, with TRBD1 matching over 7 bases. Germline V gene sequence: CDR1 SGHRS, CDR2 YFSETQ. With V trimmed by 7 bases and J by 0 bases, 6 bases remained unmatched. This CDR3 is built from 14 residues. The CDR3 region is CASGGQPMNTEAFF. The CDR3 nucleotides are TGCGCCAGCGGGGGACAGCCCATGAACACTGAAGCTTTCTTT.

This rearrangement joins TRBV7-2 to TRBJ1-5; no clear D gene. V lost 1 base and J 4 bases, leaving 5 bases between the germline ends. Germline CDR1 reads SGHTA; CDR2 reads FQGNSA. The CDR3 consists of 13 residues. In nucleotides, the CDR3 is TGTGCCAGCAGCTTAGGCAGGAATCAGCCCCAGCATTTT. This sequence encodes CASSLGRNQPQHF.

The V call is TRBV29-1, the J call TRBJ2-5, with 9 nucleotides matching TRBD2. The CDR3 covers 13 residues. After removal of 7 bases from V and 4 bases from J, the junction contained 7 bases not matched to a gene. Germline CDR1 and CDR2: SQVTM and ANQGSEA. The CDR3 DNA follows: TGCAGCGCCGCCTCACTAGCGGGAGAGACCCAGTACTTC. Protein sequence: CSAASLAGETQYF.

The V gene is TRBV1, the J gene TRBJ2-1; the table calls TRBD2, which could not be checked here. TRBV1 is annotated as a pseudogene. The CDR3 totals 18 residues. This CDR3 is CTSSQRLAWDGIDNEQFF. The CDR3 region has the DNA TGCACCAGCAGCCAAAGGCTAGCGTGGGACGGGATAGACAATGAGCAGTTCTTC.

J is TRBJ2-1 and V is TRBV5-1; no definite D call. This CDR3 has 12 amino acids. V lost 0 bases and J lost 9, with 7 bases in between. Germline-derived CDR1 and CDR2 are SGHRS and YFSETQ. CDR3 protein: CASSLEGTEQFF. In DNA form, the CDR3 reads TGCGCCAGCAGCTTGGAGGGTACTGAGCAGTTCTTC. Using reference TRBV5-1 and TRBJ2-1 for the parts outside the CDR3, the full variable domain is KAGVTQTPRYLIKTRGQQVTLSCSPISGHRSVSWYQQTPGQGLQFLFEYFSETQRNKGNFPGRFSGRQFSNSRSEMNVSTLELGDSALYLCASSLEGTEQFFGPGTRLTVL.

This chain connects TRBV30 to TRBJ1-5; TRBD1 matches at 12 bases. The CDR3 loop spans 17 amino acids. V trimming: 6 bases; J trimming: 0 bases; junction bases outside the gene matches: 9. CDR1 and CDR2 from the germline V gene are GTSNPN and SVGIG (reference sequence). CDR3 sequence (DNA): TGTGCCTGCCGACCGGGACAGGGGGCTTATAGCAATCAGCCCCAGCATTTT. Protein: CACRPGQGAYSNQPQHF.

The gene calls are TRBV6-2 or TRBV6-3 and TRBJ2-7; 7 nucleotides agree with TRBD2. The germline CDR1 and CDR2 sequences are MNHEY and SVGEGT. Trimming removed 5 bases from V and 1 base from J; junction bases left unmatched: 2. The CDR3 is 13 amino acids. Here the CDR3 DNA reads TGTGCCAGCAGTACTAGCGCGTCCTACGAGCAGTACTTC. This encodes CASSTSASYEQYF.

The chain links TRBV7-9 to TRBJ2-1; either TRBD1 or TRBD2 may fit D (6 bases each). This CDR3 is 14 amino acids long. Germline V gene sequence: CDR1 SEHNR, CDR2 FQNEAQ (reference sequence). V lost 5 bases and J 10 bases, leaving 18 bases between the germline ends. CDR3 sequence (DNA): TGTGCCAGCAGCCCCGAAGGGGGGATTCGGGAGCAGTTCTTC. Amino acid sequence: CASSPEGGIREQFF. Full variable domain (rest looked up from reference TRBV7-9 and TRBJ2-1): DTGVSQNPRHKITKRGQNVTFRCDPISEHNRLYWYRQTLGQGPEFLTYFQNEAQLEKSRLLSDRFSAERPKGSFSTLEIQRTEQGDSAMYLCASSPEGGIREQFFGPGTRLTVL.

This clone showed up just once. The rearrangement links TRBV11-2 to TRBJ2-1; D is undetermined. Germline V gene lookup returns CDR1 SGHAT and CDR2 FQNNGV. Trimming left V 0 bases short and J 4 bases short, with 16 bases between. The CDR3 loop spans 17 amino acids. The CDR3 sequence: CASSLDGILELYNEQFF. The CDR3 nucleotides read TGTGCCAGCAGCTTAGATGGGATCCTAGAATTATACAATGAGCAGTTCTTC.

The V call is TRBV15, the J call TRBJ2-7; D might be TRBD1 or TRBD2, each matching 5 bases. The CDR3 has 18 residues. Trimming stripped 2 bases from V and 0 bases from J, with 20 bases between. Per the germline V gene, CDR1 is LNHNV and CDR2 is YYDKDF (reference sequence). The DNA of the CDR3 is TGTGCCACCAGCAGATCACTAGGTCCGGGACCCAACTCCTACGAGCAGTACTTC. Amino acid sequence: CATSRSLGPGPNSYEQYF.

The chain uses TRBV3-1 (or the pseudogene TRBV3-2) and TRBJ2-5; D not certain. The CDR3 contains 12 residues. The V end lost 6 bases, the J end lost 5 bases, and 10 bases lay between the germline ends. Per the germline V gene, CDR1 is LGHDT and CDR2 is YNNKEL (reference sequence). This CDR3 is CASSPLGETQYF. DNA for the CDR3: TGTGCCAGCAGTCCGTTGGGGGAGACCCAGTACTTC.

The chain combines TRBV2 with TRBJ1-5; D not resolved. The CDR3 length is 14 residues. The germline V and J ends were trimmed by 3 bases and 2 bases, with 8 bases remaining between them. Per the germline V gene, CDR1 is SNHLY and CDR2 is FYNNEI. The CDR3 DNA follows: TGTGCCAGCAGTGATAGGGTTGGCAATCAGCCCCAGCATTTT. Amino acids: CASSDRVGNQPQHF.

This sequence joins TRBV3-1 (or the pseudogene TRBV3-2) and TRBJ2-3; a possible D gene is TRBD2 (5 bases). CDR1 is LGHDT, CDR2 YNNKEL, per germline (reference sequence). V lost 2 bases and J 5 bases, leaving 26 bases between the germline ends. The length of the CDR3 is 19 residues. The CDR3 here is CASSQSLRRGSQVGDTQYF. The CDR3 nucleotides read TGTGCCAGCAGCCAATCCCTAAGACGAGGGAGTCAAGTTGGAGATACGCAGTATTTT.

The chain couples TRBV27 to TRBJ2-7; 10 bases map to TRBD2. This CDR3 region has 14 residues. CDR1 and CDR2 (germline): MNHEY, SMNVEV (reference sequence). The junction had 4 bases not matched to a gene; V was cut back by 5 bases and J by 3 bases. The CDR3 DNA sequence: TGTGCCAGCAGTCCTAGCGGGAGTAGCTACGAGCAGTACTTC. This gives the protein CASSPSGSSYEQYF.

This chain uses TRBV10-3 with TRBJ1-1; D ambiguous. Trimming removed 6 bases from V and 13 bases from J, with 15 bases in between. The CDR3 is 11 amino acids. Germline CDR1 and CDR2: ENHRY and SYGVKD. The DNA for the CDR3 is TGTGCCATCAGCCGGGCGACGTTCCTTTTCTTT. Translating it yields CAISRATFLFF.

The rearrangement links TRBV4-1 to TRBJ2-3; perhaps TRBD1 as D (5 bases). The CDR3 sequence is 15 residues long. V was shortened by 2 bases and J by 4 bases, with 13 bases between the two germline ends. The germline gives CDR1 MGHRA, CDR2 YSYEKL. The CDR3 bases are TGCGCCAGCAGCCAAAGGCATTGGGGCGCAGATACGCAGTATTTT. Translating it yields CASSQRHWGADTQYF.

The chain employs TRBV6-5 and TRBJ2-3; the match to TRBD1 covers 7 bases. This CDR3 has 14 amino acids. In germline, CDR1 is MNHEY, CDR2 SVGAGI. V lost 6 bases and J lost 2; bases outside the gene matches: 5. CDR3 amino acids: CASRKTGYTDTQYF. The CDR3 DNA reads as TGTGCCAGCAGAAAGACAGGGTACACAGATACGCAGTATTTT.

A single count supports this clone. This rearrangement joins TRBV30 to TRBJ2-1; TRBD2 aligns across 8 bases. Germline V lookup: CDR1 GTSNPN, CDR2 SVGIG (reference sequence). The CDR3 length is 15 residues. The junction had 6 bases not matched to a gene; V was cut back by 1 base and J by 4 bases. CDR3 sequence reads: CAWSGRLARYNEQFF. CDR3 sequence (DNA): TGTGCCTGGAGTGGAAGACTAGCGAGATACAATGAGCAGTTCTTC.